This is a list of T cell receptor beta chains from one sample in a study of PD-1 blockade in mismatch repair-deficient tumors. This table comes from immunoSEQ multiplex PCR, and its TCRdb copy is limited to in-frame clones, with some not included. The repertoire has approximately 130,000 clones, roughly 86% of them found once; the top ten carry roughly 13%. The source was peripheral blood, collected 44 weeks after starting pembrolizumab. These receptors originate from an adult with mismatch repair-deficient cancer. Each CDR3 is given with its conserved first and last residue. Fields, in order: V gene, D gene, clone size, J gene, CDR3 DNA, CDR3 protein. The D gene is left open where the match is weak. Clone sizes are given selectively: once, few, many, or a class where the clone is expanded.

>TRBV4-1|.|.|TRBJ2-7
TGCGCCAGCAGCCTTGGACGCGAGCAGTACTTC
CASSLGREQYF
>TRBV5-8|.|.|TRBJ1-5
TGTGCCAGCAGCCCCGGTGTGGGGGGAAATACGAATAGCAATCAGCCCCAGCATTTT
CASSPGVGGNTNSNQPQHF
>TRBV9|TRBD1|.|TRBJ1-2
TGTGCCAGCAGCGCCACCGGGACAGGGTCGGTCTATGGCTACACCTTC
CASSATGTGSVYGYTF
>TRBV4-2|.|.|TRBJ2-3
TGTGCCAGCAGCCCCCAATACAGCACAGATACGCAGTATTTT
CASSPQYSTDTQYF
>TRBV7-9|TRBD1|.|TRBJ1-2
TGTGCCAGCAGCTCTCCGGCAAACAGGGGGCATGGCTACACCTTC
CASSSPANRGHGYTF
>TRBV7-6|TRBD1|.|TRBJ1-1
TGTGCCAGCAGCTTAGTAGTGACAGGGTCCACTGAAGCTTTCTTT
CASSLVVTGSTEAFF
>TRBV11-2|TRBD2|.|TRBJ2-3
TGTGCCAGCAGCCCCGGACTAGCGGGAGGTATAGATACGCAGTATTTT
CASSPGLAGGIDTQYF
>TRBV7-9|.|.|TRBJ1-4
TGTGCCAGCAGCCCAGGGTGGCGTGCAACTAATGAAAAACTGTTTTTT
CASSPGWRATNEKLFF
>TRBV7-9|.|.|TRBJ2-5
TGTGCCAGCAGCTTAATACCCCGAGGGGCCGGGTACCAAGAGACCCAGTACTTC
CASSLIPRGAGYQETQYF
>TRBV5-1|.|.|TRBJ2-7
TGCGCCAGCAGCTTGGCCGGACTGAATTCCTACGAGCAGTACTTC
CASSLAGLNSYEQYF
>TRBV11-2|.|.|TRBJ2-7
TGTGCCAGCAGCTTAGGTCTGGGGGCCTACGAGCAGTACTTC
CASSLGLGAYEQYF
>TRBV10-2|TRBD1|once|TRBJ2-5
TGCGCCAGCATAGACGGGACAGGGTTTTCGAGGGAGACCCAGTACTTC
CASIDGTGFSRETQYF
>TRBV28|.|.|TRBJ2-7
TGTGCCAGCAGTCGTCACGGGGAGCAGTACTTC
CASSRHGEQYF
>TRBV14|TRBD1|once|TRBJ2-3
TGTGCCAGCAGCAATCCCGGGACAGGGGTGGTAGATACGCAGTATTTT
CASSNPGTGVVDTQYF
>TRBV11-2|.|.|TRBJ2-1
TGTGCCAGCAGTCTCGGACAGTACAATGAGCAGTTCTTC
CASSLGQYNEQFF
>TRBV11-1|TRBD2|.|TRBJ2-1
TGTGCCAGCAGCTTTACTAGCGGGCACAATGAGCAGTTCTTC
CASSFTSGHNEQFF
>TRBV2|TRBD1|.|TRBJ1-5
TGTGCCAGCAGTCCCGGGACAGGGGGTATGGGCAATCAGCCCCAGCATTTT
CASSPGTGGMGNQPQHF
>TRBV19|.|.|TRBJ2-6
TGTGCCAGTAGTATGGGGTCCGGGGCCAACGTCCTGACTTTC
CASSMGSGANVLTF
>TRBV4-3|.|once|TRBJ2-3
TGCGCCAGCAGCCAAGAGCTCCCAGATACGCAGTATTTT
CASSQELPDTQYF
>TRBV6-6|TRBD1|.|TRBJ1-1
TGTGCCAGCAGCCCACCCGGGACAGGGGACACTGAAGCTTTCTTT
CASSPPGTGDTEAFF
>TRBV11-3|.|.|TRBJ2-7
TGTGCCAGCAGCTTGGGACTTCGTACCTACGAGCAGTACTTC
CASSLGLRTYEQYF
>TRBV2|.|.|TRBJ2-7
TGTGCCAGCAGTGTTTGGGAGGGGGGAAACGAGCAGTACTTC
CASSVWEGGNEQYF
>TRBV7-6|.|.|TRBJ2-2
TGTGCCAGCAGCTTAGGAAGTCCAGCCGGAGTTCCCGGGGAGCTGTTTTTT
CASSLGSPAGVPGELFF
>TRBV28|TRBD1|.|TRBJ2-5
TGTGCCAGCACCTTGGGGACAGAGAGTTTTGGAGAGACCCAGTACTTC
CASTLGTESFGETQYF
>TRBV2|.|.|TRBJ2-3
TGTGCCAGCAGTGAAGCGGGGACAAATACAGATACGCAGTATTTT
CASSEAGTNTDTQYF
>TRBV11-2|.|.|TRBJ2-1
TGTGCCAGCAGCTCCTACTTAGGGGGTAGGGGCTCCTACAATGAGCAGTTCTTC
CASSSYLGGRGSYNEQFF
>TRBV27|.|.|TRBJ2-7
TGTGCCAGCAGTTCCGCCGGGACCGAGAGCTACGAGCAGTACTTC
CASSSAGTESYEQYF
>TRBV7-2|.|once|TRBJ2-5
TGTGCCAGCAGCTACAGACAGGCGTCGACCCAGTACTTC
CASSYRQASTQYF
>TRBV9|TRBD2|.|TRBJ2-3
TGTGCCAGCAGCGTAGTGCGGGAGGCTGCAGATACGCAGTATTTT
CASSVVREAADTQYF
>TRBV11-2|TRBD2|.|TRBJ2-2
TGTGCCAGCAGCTTAGTCCCTAGCGGGGATAACACCGGGGAGCTGTTTTTT
CASSLVPSGDNTGELFF
>TRBV10-2|.|.|TRBJ2-3
TGCGCCAGCAGTGTTGGAGGTCTTGGCACAGATACGCAGTATTTT
CASSVGGLGTDTQYF
>TRBV28|TRBD1|.|TRBJ2-7
TGTGCCAGCAGTCTCTACAACCCTGACAGGGGTCTATCCTACGAGCAGTACTTC
CASSLYNPDRGLSYEQYF
>TRBV21-1|.|.|TRBJ2-5
TGTGCCAGCCCGAGGGGGGCAAGAGCGGGAGCGGAGACCCAGTACTTC
CASPRGARAGAETQYF
>TRBV5-6|.|.|TRBJ2-1
TGTGCCAGCAGCTTGCGGGGCGCTCCGCACAATGAGCAGTTCTTC
CASSLRGAPHNEQFF
>TRBV7-6|.|.|TRBJ1-2
TGTGCCAGCAGCCCCACTCTTTTGAAAGGAGGCTACACCTTC
CASSPTLLKGGYTF
>TRBV4-1|.|.|TRBJ2-5
TGCGCCAGCAGCGAGGAAGAGACCCAGTACTTC
CASSEEETQYF
>TRBV30|.|.|TRBJ2-3
TGTGCCGGGAGACTCCTTAGACGTATTAGCACAGATACGCAGTATTTT
CAGRLLRRISTDTQYF
>TRBV7-8|.|.|TRBJ2-1
TGTGCCAGCAGCCCCCGGGGATGGCGGGGTGGAGACAATGAGCAGTTCTTC
CASSPRGWRGGDNEQFF
>TRBV29-1|TRBD2|.|TRBJ2-7
TGCAGCGTTGAGTTCCGGACTAGCGGGATTTACGAGCAGTACTTC
CSVEFRTSGIYEQYF
>TRBV4-1|.|.|TRBJ1-4
TGCGCCAGCAGCCAAGATACAGGGAGAAAACTGTTTTTT
CASSQDTGRKLFF
>TRBV30|TRBD1|.|TRBJ1-1
TGTGCCTGGAGTGTGGGACAGGGGGACACTGAAGCTTTCTTT
CAWSVGQGDTEAFF
>TRBV9|.|once|TRBJ2-5
TGTGCCAGCAGCGTGGGGGTCCTCGGGGAGACCCAGTACTTC
CASSVGVLGETQYF
>TRBV7-3|TRBD2|once|TRBJ2-3
TGTGCCAGCAGCCAAGCGGGAGGGCCTGGAGATACGCAGTATTTT
CASSQAGGPGDTQYF
>TRBV5-1|TRBD2|.|TRBJ2-1
TGCGCCAGCAGCTTGGGGGGTGGAGGACTAGCCTCCTACAATGAGCAGTTCTTC
CASSLGGGGLASYNEQFF
>TRBV29-1|.|few|TRBJ1-2
TGCAGCGTTATTCCAGTCAACTATGGCTACACCTTC
CSVIPVNYGYTF
>TRBV28|TRBD1|.|TRBJ2-5
TGTGCCAGCAGCCCCGGGACAGGGGAAGAGACCCAGTACTTC
CASSPGTGEETQYF
>TRBV13|.|.|TRBJ1-2
TGTGCCAGCAGCTTGAGGGGGGGCGCGTTCTATGGCTACACCTTC
CASSLRGGAFYGYTF
>TRBV6-1|TRBD2|once|TRBJ2-1
TGTGCCAGCAGTGCCTGGGTAGCGGGAGAATTGTACAATGAGCAGTTCTTC
CASSAWVAGELYNEQFF
>TRBV7-9|.|.|TRBJ2-7
TGTGCCAGCAGCTTAGGCCAAGGTCCCGGAGGGACTTCCGAGCAGTACTTC
CASSLGQGPGGTSEQYF
>TRBV4-3|TRBD1|once|TRBJ2-7
TGCGCCAGCAGCCAAGAACAGGGGTGGTGGTCCGAGCAGTACTTC
CASSQEQGWWSEQYF
>TRBV7-9|.|.|TRBJ2-2
TGTGCCAGCAGCGAAGACAGTAAAACCGGGGAGCTGTTTTTT
CASSEDSKTGELFF
>TRBV5-8|TRBD1|.|TRBJ2-7
TGTGCCAGCAGCTTCGGGACAGGACGCTCCTACGAGCAGTACTTC
CASSFGTGRSYEQYF
>TRBV6-1|.|once|TRBJ2-5
TGTGCCAGCAGTGAGGGGGGGCTGTGGCAGACCCAGTACTTC
CASSEGGLWQTQYF
>TRBV4-1|.|.|TRBJ1-5
TGCGCCAGCAGCCAAGATTCCAGGCCAAATCAGCCCCAGCATTTT
CASSQDSRPNQPQHF